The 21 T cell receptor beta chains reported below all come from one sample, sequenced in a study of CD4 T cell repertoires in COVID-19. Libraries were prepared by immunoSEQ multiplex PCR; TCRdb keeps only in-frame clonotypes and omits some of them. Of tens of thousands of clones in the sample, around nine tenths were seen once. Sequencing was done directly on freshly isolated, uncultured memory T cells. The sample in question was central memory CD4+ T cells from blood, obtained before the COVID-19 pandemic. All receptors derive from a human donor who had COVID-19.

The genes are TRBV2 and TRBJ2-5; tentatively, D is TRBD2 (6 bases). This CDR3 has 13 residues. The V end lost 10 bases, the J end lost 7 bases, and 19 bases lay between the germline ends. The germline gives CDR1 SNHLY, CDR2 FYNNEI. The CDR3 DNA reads TGTGCCAACCACGGGGGATTCGAGAGGACCCAGTACTTC. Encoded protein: CANHGGFERTQYF.

CDR3 bases: TGTGCCAGCAGATTAACTAGCGGCGGCTACAATGAGCAGTTCTTC. Translation: CASRLTSGGYNEQFF. This chain links TRBV6-1 with TRBJ2-1, with TRBD2 matching over 8 bases. CDR1 MNHNS and CDR2 SASEGT come from the germline V gene. This CDR3 is 15 amino acids long. Trimming took 6 bases from V and 3 from J; bases not matched to a gene: 7.

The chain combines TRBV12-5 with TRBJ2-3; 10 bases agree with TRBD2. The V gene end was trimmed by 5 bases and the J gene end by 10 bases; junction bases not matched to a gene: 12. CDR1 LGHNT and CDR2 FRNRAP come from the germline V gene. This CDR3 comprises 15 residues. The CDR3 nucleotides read TGTGCTAGTGGTAAAGCGGGGGGGCTCCGGGAGGCGCAGTATTTT. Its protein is CASGKAGGLREAQYF.

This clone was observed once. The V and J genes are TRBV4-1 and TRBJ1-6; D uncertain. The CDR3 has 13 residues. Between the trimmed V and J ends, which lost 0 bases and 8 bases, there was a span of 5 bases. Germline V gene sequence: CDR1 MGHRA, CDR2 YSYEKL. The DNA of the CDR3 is TGCGCCAGCAGCCAAGATATAGATTCACCCCTCCACTTT. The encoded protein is CASSQDIDSPLHF.

The CDR3 spells CASRTSWGFTEAFF. The CDR3 DNA reads TGTGCCAGTAGGACTTCTTGGGGCTTCACTGAAGCTTTCTTT. This chain connects TRBV19 to TRBJ1-1; possible D gene TRBD1, 5 bases. The CDR3 consists of 14 residues. The V gene's germline CDR1 is LNHDA and CDR2 SQIVND (reference sequence). V lost 6 bases and J lost 4, with 15 bases in between.

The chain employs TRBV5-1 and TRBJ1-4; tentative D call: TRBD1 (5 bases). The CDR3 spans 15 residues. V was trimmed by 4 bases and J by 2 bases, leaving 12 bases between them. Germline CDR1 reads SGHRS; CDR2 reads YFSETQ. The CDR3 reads CASSPGGNTNEKLFF. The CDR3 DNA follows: TGCGCCAGCAGCCCGGGGGGAAATACTAATGAAAAACTGTTTTTT.

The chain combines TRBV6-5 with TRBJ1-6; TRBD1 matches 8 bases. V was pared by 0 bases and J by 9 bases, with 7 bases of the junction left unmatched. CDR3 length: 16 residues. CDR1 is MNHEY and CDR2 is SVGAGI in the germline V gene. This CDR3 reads CASSYSNAGGGSPLHF. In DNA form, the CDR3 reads TGTGCCAGCAGTTACTCGAACGCAGGGGGCGGTTCACCCCTCCACTTT.

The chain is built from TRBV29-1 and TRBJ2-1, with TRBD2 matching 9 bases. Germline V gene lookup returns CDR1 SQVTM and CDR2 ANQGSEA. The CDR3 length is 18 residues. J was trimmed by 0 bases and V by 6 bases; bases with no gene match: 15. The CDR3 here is CSVQYSPGSGSSYNEQFF. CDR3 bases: TGCAGCGTCCAATACTCCCCGGGTAGCGGGAGCTCCTACAATGAGCAGTTCTTC.

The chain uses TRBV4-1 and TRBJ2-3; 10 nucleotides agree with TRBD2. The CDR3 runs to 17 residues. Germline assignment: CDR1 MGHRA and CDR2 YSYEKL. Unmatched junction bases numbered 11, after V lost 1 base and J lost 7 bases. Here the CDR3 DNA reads TGCGCCAGCAGCCAAGGGGGAGCGGGAGGGCCTATATATACGCAGTATTTT. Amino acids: CASSQGGAGGPIYTQYF.

DNA of the CDR3: TGTGCCAGCAAGGAACAGGGGTTTGAAAAACTGTTTTTT. As protein: CASKEQGFEKLFF. V and J are TRBV6-1 and TRBJ1-4; 7 bases are a match to TRBD1. Germline assignment: CDR1 MNHNS and CDR2 SASEGT. The V segment lost 7 bases and the J segment 7 bases; nucleotides outside the gene matches: 6. This CDR3 is 13 amino acids long.

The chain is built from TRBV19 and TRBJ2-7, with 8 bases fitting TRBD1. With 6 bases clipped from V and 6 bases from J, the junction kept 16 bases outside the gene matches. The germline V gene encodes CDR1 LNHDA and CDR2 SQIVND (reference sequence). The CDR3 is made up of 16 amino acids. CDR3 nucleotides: TGTGCCAGTAGCCCACTTGGACAGGGAGTTTTCGTCGAGCAGTACTTC. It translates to CASSPLGQGVFVEQYF. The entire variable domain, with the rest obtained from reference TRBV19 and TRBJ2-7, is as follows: DGGITQSPKYLFRKEGQNVTLSCEQNLNHDAMYWYRQDPGQGLRLIYYSQIVNDFQKGDIAEGYSVSREKKESFPLTVTSAQKNPTAFYLCASSPLGQGVFVEQYFGPGTRLTVT.

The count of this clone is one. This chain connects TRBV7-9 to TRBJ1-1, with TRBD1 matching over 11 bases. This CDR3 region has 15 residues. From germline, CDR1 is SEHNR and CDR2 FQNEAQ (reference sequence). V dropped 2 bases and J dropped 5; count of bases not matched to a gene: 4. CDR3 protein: CASSLTGTGGTEAFF. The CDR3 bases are TGTGCCAGCAGCTTAACCGGGACAGGGGGTACTGAAGCTTTCTTT.

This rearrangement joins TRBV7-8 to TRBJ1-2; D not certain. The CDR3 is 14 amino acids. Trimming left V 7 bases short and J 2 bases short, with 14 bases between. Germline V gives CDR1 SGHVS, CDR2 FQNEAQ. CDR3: CASTSGRFNYGYTF. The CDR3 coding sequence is TGTGCCAGCACCTCCGGGAGGTTCAACTATGGCTACACCTTC.

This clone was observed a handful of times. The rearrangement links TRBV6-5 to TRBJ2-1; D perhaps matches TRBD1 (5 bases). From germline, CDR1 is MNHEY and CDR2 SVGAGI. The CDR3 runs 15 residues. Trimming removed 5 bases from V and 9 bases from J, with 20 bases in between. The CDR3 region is CASSPQLTGFGEQFF. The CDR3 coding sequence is TGTGCCAGCAGTCCGCAACTCACAGGTTTCGGTGAGCAGTTCTTC.

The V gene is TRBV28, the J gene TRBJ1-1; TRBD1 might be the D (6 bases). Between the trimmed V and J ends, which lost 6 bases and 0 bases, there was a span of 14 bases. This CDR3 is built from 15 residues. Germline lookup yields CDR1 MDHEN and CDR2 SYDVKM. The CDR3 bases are TGTGCCAGCAGCCGGGGGGGGCGTTTGAACACTGAAGCTTTCTTT. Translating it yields CASSRGGRLNTEAFF.

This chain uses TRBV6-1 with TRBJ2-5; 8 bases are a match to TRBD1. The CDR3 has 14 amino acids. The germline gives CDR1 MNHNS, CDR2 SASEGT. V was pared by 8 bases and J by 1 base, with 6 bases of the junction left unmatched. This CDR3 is CASDVRGRQETQYF. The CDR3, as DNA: TGTGCCAGCGACGTCAGGGGGCGCCAAGAGACCCAGTACTTC.

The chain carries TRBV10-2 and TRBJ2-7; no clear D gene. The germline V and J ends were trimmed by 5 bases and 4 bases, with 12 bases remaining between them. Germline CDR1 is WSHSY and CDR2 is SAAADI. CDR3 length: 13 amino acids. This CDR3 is CASSNSMRYEQYF. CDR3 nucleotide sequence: TGCGCCAGCAGTAATAGCATGCGGTACGAGCAGTACTTC.

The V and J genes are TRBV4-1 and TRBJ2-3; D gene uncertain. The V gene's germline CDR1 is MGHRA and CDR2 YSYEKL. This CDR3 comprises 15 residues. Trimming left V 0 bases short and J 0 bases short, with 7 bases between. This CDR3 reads CASSQEGFSTDTQYF. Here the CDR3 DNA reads TGCGCCAGCAGCCAAGAGGGCTTTAGCACAGATACGCAGTATTTT.

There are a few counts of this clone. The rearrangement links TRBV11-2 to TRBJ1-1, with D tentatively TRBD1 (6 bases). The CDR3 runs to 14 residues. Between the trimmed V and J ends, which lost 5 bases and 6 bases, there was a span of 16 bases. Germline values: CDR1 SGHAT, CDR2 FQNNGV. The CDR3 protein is CASSQLYRAPEAFF. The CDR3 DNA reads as TGTGCCAGCAGCCAATTATACAGGGCTCCTGAAGCTTTCTTT.

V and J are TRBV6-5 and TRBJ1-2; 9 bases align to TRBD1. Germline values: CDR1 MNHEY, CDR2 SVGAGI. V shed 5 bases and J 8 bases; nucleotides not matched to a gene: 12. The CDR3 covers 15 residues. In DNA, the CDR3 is TGTGCCAGCAGTGTTCCGGGACAGGGCAATCAAGGCTACACCTTC. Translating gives CASSVPGQGNQGYTF.

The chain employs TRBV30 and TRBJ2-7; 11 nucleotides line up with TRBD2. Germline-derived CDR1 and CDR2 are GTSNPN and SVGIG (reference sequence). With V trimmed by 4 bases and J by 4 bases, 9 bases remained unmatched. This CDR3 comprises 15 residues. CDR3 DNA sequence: TGTGCCTGGATGCCCCGTGGACTAGCGGGTTACGAGCAGTACTTC. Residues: CAWMPRGLAGYEQYF.